The rows below give T cell receptor beta chains drawn from one sample of a study of CD8+ T cells in alopecia areata. Assay used: immunoSEQ multiplex PCR; TCRdb lists only in-frame clones, some missing. This table has more than 150,000 clones, around 51% appearing once. The source was CD8+ T cells sorted from blood, collected at roughly week 52, from a patient treated with tofacitinib. These receptors all come from a human donor with alopecia areata. CDR3s include the opening cysteine and the closing phenylalanine or tryptophan. The order of the fields is D gene, V gene, clone size, J gene, CDR3 protein, CDR3 DNA. D genes are given only for firm matches. Where a row states a size, it is once, few, many or the class of an expanded clone; other rows omit it.

>NA|TRBV30|NA|TRBJ1-5
CAWSVPDGFYQPQHF
TGTGCCTGGAGTGTACCGGACGGATTCTATCAGCCCCAGCATTTT
>NA|TRBV7-2|NA|TRBJ2-2
CASSLDVVTGELFF
TGTGCCAGCAGCTTAGACGTGGTCACCGGGGAGCTGTTTTTT
>NA|TRBV9|NA|TRBJ1-2
CASSHSGGYTF
TGTGCCAGCAGCCACAGTGGCGGCTACACCTTC
>NA|TRBV15|few|TRBJ1-6
CATSTQTNSPLHF
TGTGCCACCAGCACGCAAACAAATTCACCCCTCCACTTT
>TRBD1|TRBV29-1|few|TRBJ1-2
CSVGQEDYGYTF
TGCAGCGTCGGACAGGAAGACTATGGCTACACCTTC
>NA|TRBV5-1|NA|TRBJ2-3
CASSREQVRGDTQYF
TGCGCCAGCAGCCGGGAGCAGGTTCGAGGAGATACGCAGTATTTT
>NA|TRBV30|NA|TRBJ2-3
CAWSVSSYSSTDTQYF
TGTGCCTGGAGTGTATCTAGCTATTCTAGCACAGATACGCAGTATTTT
>NA|TRBV28|NA|TRBJ2-4
CATQEAKNIQYF
TGTGCCACCCAGGAAGCCAAAAACATTCAGTACTTC
>NA|TRBV2|few|TRBJ2-5
CASSEEVNLGETQYF
TGTGCCAGCAGTGAGGAGGTCAATTTGGGGGAGACCCAGTACTTC
>NA|TRBV13|NA|TRBJ2-7
CASSLEGRYEQYF
TGTGCCAGCAGCCTCGAAGGGAGGTACGAGCAGTACTTC
>TRBD1|TRBV7-9|few|TRBJ2-4
CASSFLPGQGFTNIQYF
TGTGCCAGCAGCTTTTTACCGGGACAGGGGTTTACAAACATTCAGTACTTC
>TRBD2|TRBV2|NA|TRBJ2-5
CASSATSAYQETQYF
TGTGCCAGCAGTGCGACTAGCGCGTACCAAGAGACCCAGTACTTC
>TRBD2|TRBV30|NA|TRBJ2-5
CAWSIGTRGETQYF
TGTGCCTGGAGTATCGGGACTAGGGGAGAGACCCAGTACTTC
>NA|TRBV10-3|NA|TRBJ1-5
CAISDENSNQPQHF
TGTGCCATCAGTGACGAGAATAGCAATCAGCCCCAGCATTTT
>TRBD1|TRBV7-9|few|TRBJ1-1
CASSVWDSTNEAFF
TGTGCCAGCAGCGTCTGGGACAGCACTAATGAAGCTTTCTTT
>TRBD1|TRBV9|NA|TRBJ1-2
CASSGSGQGEANYGYTF
TGTGCCAGCAGCGGGTCGGGACAGGGGGAAGCTAACTATGGCTACACCTTC
>NA|TRBV29-1|NA|TRBJ1-1
CSVALLNTEAFF
TGCAGCGTTGCTCTGCTGAACACTGAAGCTTTCTTT
>NA|TRBV13|NA|TRBJ1-2
CASSLVGLGGYTF
TGTGCCAGCAGCTTGGTGGGCTTGGGGGGCTACACCTTC
>NA|TRBV7-3|NA|TRBJ2-2
CASSSTGELFF
TGTGCCAGCAGCTCCACCGGGGAGCTGTTTTTT
>NA|TRBV5-1|few|TRBJ1-6
CASSLAGPYNSPLHF
TGCGCCAGCAGCTTGGCAGGACCTTATAATTCACCCCTCCACTTT
>NA|TRBV27|once|TRBJ1-5
CASSPALYNQPQHF
TGTGCCAGCAGTCCAGCGCTATACAATCAGCCCCAGCATTTT
>NA|TRBV30|NA|TRBJ1-1
CAWSVGLYTEAFF
TGTGCCTGGAGTGTGGGTCTTTACACTGAAGCTTTCTTT
>NA|TRBV2|NA|TRBJ1-1
CASSEGTEAFF
TGTGCCAGCAGTGAGGGGACTGAAGCTTTCTTT
>TRBD1|TRBV7-9|NA|TRBJ2-5
CASSLAVFGTGKETQYF
TGTGCCAGCAGCTTAGCAGTATTCGGGACAGGGAAAGAGACCCAGTACTTC
>NA|TRBV30|NA|TRBJ2-7
CAWSPPDFSSSYEQYF
TGTGCCTGGAGCCCACCGGACTTCTCATCCTCCTACGAGCAGTACTTC
>NA|TRBV27|NA|TRBJ1-5
CASSSGYNQPQHF
TGTGCCAGCAGTTCAGGGTACAATCAGCCCCAGCATTTT
>NA|TRBV6-6|NA|TRBJ2-7
CASTNQDSSYEQYF
TGTGCCAGCACCAACCAGGACAGTTCCTACGAGCAGTACTTC
>NA|TRBV7-9|NA|TRBJ2-7
CASRPLWGSYEQYF
TGTGCCAGCAGGCCCCTCTGGGGCTCCTACGAGCAGTACTTC
>TRBD1|TRBV15|few|TRBJ2-1
CATSSPNYRGDEQFF
TGTGCCACCAGCAGCCCCAACTACAGGGGGGATGAGCAGTTCTTC
>TRBD1|TRBV23-1|few|TRBJ1-2
CASSPQGGYGYTF
TGCGCCAGCAGTCCTCAGGGGGGCTATGGCTACACCTTC
>TRBD2|TRBV5-1|NA|TRBJ2-5
CASSLGVTSGGQETQYF
TGCGCCAGCAGCTTGGGGGTAACTAGCGGGGGCCAAGAGACCCAGTACTTC
>NA|TRBV7-9|few|TRBJ1-5
CASSLGGTDQPQHF
TGTGCCAGCAGCTTAGGGGGCACGGATCAGCCCCAGCATTTT
>NA|TRBV27|NA|TRBJ1-6
CASKITGLNSPLHF
TGTGCCAGTAAGATTACAGGGTTAAATTCACCCCTCCACTTT
>NA|TRBV29-1|few|TRBJ1-2
CSVEDQRDYGYTF
TGCAGCGTTGAAGATCAAAGGGACTATGGCTACACCTTC
>NA|TRBV30|few|TRBJ1-6
CAWSGQGPYNSPLHF
TGTGCCTGGAGTGGGCAGGGCCCTTATAATTCACCCCTCCACTTT
>NA|TRBV13|NA|TRBJ2-7
CASSFQGGNSYEQYF
TGTGCCAGCAGCTTCCAGGGCGGGAACTCCTACGAGCAGTACTTC
>TRBD2|TRBV13|few|TRBJ2-7
CASSTSGAYEQYF
TGTGCCAGCAGCACTAGCGGGGCCTACGAGCAGTACTTC
>NA|TRBV6-5|NA|TRBJ1-1
CASSYGGLGTEAFF
TGTGCCAGCAGTTACGGGGGATTGGGCACTGAAGCTTTCTTT
>TRBD1|TRBV25-1|NA|TRBJ1-2
CASSEYPGQRDYTF
TGTGCCAGCAGTGAATATCCGGGACAGCGAGATTACACCTTC
>NA|TRBV6-6|NA|TRBJ1-1
CASSYLAGDTEAFF
TGTGCCAGCAGTTACTTGGCAGGGGACACTGAAGCTTTCTTT
>NA|TRBV27|NA|TRBJ1-5
CASSLSIGTQPQHF
TGTGCCAGCAGTTTATCGATAGGTACTCAGCCCCAGCATTTT
>NA|TRBV4-2|few|TRBJ1-1
CASSQVVVNTEAFF
TGTGCCAGCAGCCAAGTGGTTGTGAACACTGAAGCTTTCTTT
>NA|TRBV4-2|NA|TRBJ1-6
CASSQGMSRANSPLHF
TGTGCCAGCAGCCAAGGCATGAGCAGGGCAAATTCACCCCTCCACTTT
>NA|TRBV6-4|NA|TRBJ2-2
CASSETGANTGELFF
TGTGCCAGCAGTGAAACGGGGGCAAACACCGGGGAGCTGTTTTTT
>TRBD1|TRBV18|few|TRBJ2-2
CASSPQGQSNTGELFF
TGTGCCAGCTCACCGCAGGGACAGAGTAACACCGGGGAGCTGTTTTTT
>NA|TRBV5-1|few|TRBJ2-7
CASSLVPEAYEQYF
TGCGCCAGCAGCTTGGTTCCGGAGGCCTACGAGCAGTACTTC
>NA|TRBV11-1|few|TRBJ2-5
CASSFVAYSEQETQYF
TGTGCCAGCAGTTTCGTTGCCTATTCGGAGCAAGAGACCCAGTACTTC
>TRBD1|TRBV9|NA|TRBJ2-7
CASSVGGDRGYEQYF
TGTGCCAGCAGCGTAGGAGGGGACAGGGGCTACGAGCAGTACTTC
>TRBD2|TRBV27|few|TRBJ2-3
CASSFRLAGAGWYF
TGTGCCAGCAGCTTCAGGCTAGCGGGGGCCGGCTGGTATTTT
>NA|TRBV29-1|NA|TRBJ1-2
CSVHSNYGYTF
TGCAGCGTTCACAGCAACTATGGCTACACCTTC
>NA|TRBV4-1|NA|TRBJ2-7
CASSQVPQATYEQYF
TGCGCCAGCAGCCAAGTTCCACAGGCAACCTACGAGCAGTACTTC